These T cell receptor beta chains were read from a single sample in a study of regulatory T cells in long-lasting Graves disease. TCRdb reprocessed the multiplex PCR reads via MiXCR and lists one record per CDR3 protein. This table holds 400,000 to 450,000 distinct CDR3 sequences, approximately 15% found once. The same sample was also studied in work on T cells in Graves' hyperthyroidism and ophthalmopathy.

The specimen was peripheral blood mononuclear cells (PBMCs), collected at new diagnosis, from a patient treated with antithyroid drugs. All receptors derive from a woman younger than 45 with Graves disease. CDR3s include the opening cysteine and the closing phenylalanine or tryptophan. Fields, in order: D gene, clone size, V gene, J gene, CDR3 DNA, CDR3 protein. The D gene is left open where the match is weak. Clone size appears in some rows only: once, few, many, or a class for an expanded clone.

D: .
size: many
V: TRBV24-1
J: TRBJ2-5
DNA: TGTGCCACCAGTGATCCGGGGCGGATAGGAGAGACCCAGTACTTC
CDR3: CATSDPGRIGETQYF

D: TRBD2
size: many
V: TRBV12-3/TRBV12-4
J: TRBJ2-7
DNA: TGTGCCAGCAGTTTAGCGCTAGGACTAGCGGGAGGACAACACTCCTACGAGCAGTACTTC
CDR3: CASSLALGLAGGQHSYEQYF

D: TRBD1
size: .
V: TRBV19
J: TRBJ2-2
DNA: TGTGCCAGTAGTATTCAGGGGACAGGGCAGAGCACCGGGGAGCTGTTTTTT
CDR3: CASSIQGTGQSTGELFF

D: TRBD1
size: many
V: TRBV5-8
J: TRBJ1-4
DNA: TGTGCCAGCAGCTACGCTCTACAGGGGTTGAGCGAAAAACTGTTTTTT
CDR3: CASSYALQGLSEKLFF

D: .
size: .
V: TRBV7-3
J: TRBJ2-3
DNA: TGTGCCAGCAGCTTAGAAGAATCCACAGATACGCAGTATTTT
CDR3: CASSLEESTDTQYF

D: TRBD1
size: many
V: TRBV6-1
J: TRBJ2-1
DNA: TGTGCCAGCAGACGTTTGAGGGGGCTCTACAATGAGCAGTTCTTC
CDR3: CASRRLRGLYNEQFF

D: .
size: many
V: TRBV12-3/TRBV12-4
J: TRBJ2-2
DNA: TGTGCCAGCAGCCAGAGTATCACCGGGGAGCTGTTTTTT
CDR3: CASSQSITGELFF

D: TRBD1
size: many
V: TRBV11-3
J: TRBJ2-2
DNA: TGTGCCAGCCGGACCGGGACAGGGGGGACTACCGGGGAGCTGTTTTTT
CDR3: CASRTGTGGTTGELFF

D: TRBD1
size: many
V: TRBV5-1
J: TRBJ1-2
DNA: TGCGCCAGCAGCTTGTCACAGGGGGCCACGGGCGGCTACACCTTC
CDR3: CASSLSQGATGGYTF

D: .
size: many
V: TRBV29-1
J: TRBJ2-5
DNA: TGCAGCGTTGAACGTCTAGAAGGAGAGACCCAGTACTTC
CDR3: CSVERLEGETQYF

D: .
size: many
V: TRBV2
J: TRBJ2-7
DNA: TGTGCCAGCAGTGATGCCGCCAATTACGAGCAGTACTTC
CDR3: CASSDAANYEQYF

D: .
size: .
V: TRBV5-5
J: TRBJ1-1
DNA: TGTGCCAGCAGCTGGACGGGAGGGGACACTGAAGCTTTCTTT
CDR3: CASSWTGGDTEAFF

D: .
size: few
V: TRBV6-2/TRBV6-3
J: TRBJ2-6
DNA: TGTGCCAGCAGTTTTGGCTCAGAATACTCTGGGGCCAACGTCCTGACTTTC
CDR3: CASSFGSEYSGANVLTF

D: .
size: many
V: TRBV30
J: TRBJ2-2
DNA: TGTGCCTGGAGTCCCTCAGGGGGGTGGACCGGGGAGCTGTTTTTT
CDR3: CAWSPSGGWTGELFF

D: TRBD1
size: few
V: TRBV6-1
J: TRBJ2-1
DNA: TGTGCCAGCAGGTCCGGAGAGGCAGGGGGCAGGAATGAGCAGTTCTTC
CDR3: CASRSGEAGGRNEQFF

D: .
size: few
V: TRBV14
J: TRBJ2-4
DNA: TGTGCCAGCAGCCCGGGAGTCAGCCCAAACATTCAGTACTTC
CDR3: CASSPGVSPNIQYF

D: .
size: .
V: TRBV2
J: TRBJ2-1
DNA: TGTGCCAGCAGTGTAGGAGGGGGCAATGAGCAGTTCTTC
CDR3: CASSVGGGNEQFF

D: TRBD1
size: many
V: TRBV3-1
J: TRBJ1-2
DNA: TGTGCCAGCAGCCACCGCGGACAGGGGGCGGGTGGCTACACCTTC
CDR3: CASSHRGQGAGGYTF

D: .
size: many
V: TRBV6-2/TRBV6-3
J: TRBJ2-7
DNA: TGTGCCAGCACCGAAGGATTGTACTACGAGCAGTACTTC
CDR3: CASTEGLYYEQYF

D: TRBD2
size: .
V: TRBV5-1
J: TRBJ2-4
DNA: TGCGCCAGCAGCTTGTGGCGGGAGGGGGCCAAAAACATTCAGTACTTC
CDR3: CASSLWREGAKNIQYF

D: .
size: few
V: TRBV30
J: TRBJ2-1
DNA: TGTGCCTGGAGTGTAGAGACAGAGTACAATGAGCAGTTCTTC
CDR3: CAWSVETEYNEQFF

D: .
size: many
V: TRBV24-1
J: TRBJ1-2
DNA: TGTGCCACCAGTCATCAGAAATCTAACTATGGCTACACCTTC
CDR3: CATSHQKSNYGYTF